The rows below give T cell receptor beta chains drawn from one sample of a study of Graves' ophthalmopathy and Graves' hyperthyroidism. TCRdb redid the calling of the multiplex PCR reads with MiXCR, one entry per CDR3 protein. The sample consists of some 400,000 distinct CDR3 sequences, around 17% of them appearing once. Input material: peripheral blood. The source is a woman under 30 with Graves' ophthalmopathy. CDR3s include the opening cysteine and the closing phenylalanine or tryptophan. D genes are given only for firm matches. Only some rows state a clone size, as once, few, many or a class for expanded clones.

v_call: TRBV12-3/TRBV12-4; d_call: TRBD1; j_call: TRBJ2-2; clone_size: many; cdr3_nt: TGTGCCAGCAGTTCTACCGGGACAGAGAACACCGGGGAGCTGTTTTTT; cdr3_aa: CASSSTGTENTGELFF
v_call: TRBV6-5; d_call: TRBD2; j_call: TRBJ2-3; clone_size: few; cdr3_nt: TGTGCCAGCAGTTTGGGGCTAGCGGGAGATACGCAGTATTTT; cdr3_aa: CASSLGLAGDTQYF
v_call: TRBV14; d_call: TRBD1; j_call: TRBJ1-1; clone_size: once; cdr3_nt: TGTGCCAGCAGCCTAGACAGGGGGTACACTGAAGCTTTCTTT; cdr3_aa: CASSLDRGYTEAFF
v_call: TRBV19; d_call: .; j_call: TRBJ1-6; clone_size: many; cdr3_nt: TGTGCCAGTAGTATAGGGGACGGTAAACGCAATTCACCCCTCCACTTT; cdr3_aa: CASSIGDGKRNSPLHF
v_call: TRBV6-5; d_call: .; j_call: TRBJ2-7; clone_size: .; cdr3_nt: TGTGCCAGCAGTTACCAGGGACGTTGGGGCGAGCAGTACTTC; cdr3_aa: CASSYQGRWGEQYF
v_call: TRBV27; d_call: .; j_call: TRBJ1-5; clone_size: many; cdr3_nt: TGTGCCCCCCTGGGCACGCGGTCAAGCAATCAGCCCCAGCATTTT; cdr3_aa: CAPLGTRSSNQPQHF
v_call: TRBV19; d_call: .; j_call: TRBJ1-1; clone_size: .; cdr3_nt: TGTGCCAGTACCGATAGGAAGGATAGAACTGAAGCTTTCTTT; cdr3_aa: CASTDRKDRTEAFF
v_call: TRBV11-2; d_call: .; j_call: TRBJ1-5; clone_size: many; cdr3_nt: TGTGCCAGCAGCGAAGGACTGGCCAATCAGCCCCAGCATTTT; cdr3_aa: CASSEGLANQPQHF
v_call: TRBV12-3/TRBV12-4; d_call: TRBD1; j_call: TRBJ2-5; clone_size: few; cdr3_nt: TGTGCCAGCAGTCCCGGGGACTGGACAGGGCACCAAGAGACCCAGTACTTC; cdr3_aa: CASSPGDWTGHQETQYF
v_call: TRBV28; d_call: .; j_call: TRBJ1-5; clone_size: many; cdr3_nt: TGTGCCAGCAGTCCTCCGGGACTCGGTCAGCCCCAGCATTTT; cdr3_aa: CASSPPGLGQPQHF
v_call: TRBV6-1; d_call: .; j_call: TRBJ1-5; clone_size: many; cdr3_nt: TGTGCCAGCAGCGCCAGGCTGAGTGGAGGCAATCAGCCCCAGCATTTT; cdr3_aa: CASSARLSGGNQPQHF
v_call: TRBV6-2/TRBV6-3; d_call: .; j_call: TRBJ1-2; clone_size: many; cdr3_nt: TGTGCCAGCGAGAGCTACTATGGCTACACCTTC; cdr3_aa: CASESYYGYTF
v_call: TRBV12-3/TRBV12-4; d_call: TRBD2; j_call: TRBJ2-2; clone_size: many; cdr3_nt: TGTGCCAGCAGTTTGTGGGTAGCGGGCACCGAGGAGCTGTTTTTT; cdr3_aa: CASSLWVAGTEELFF
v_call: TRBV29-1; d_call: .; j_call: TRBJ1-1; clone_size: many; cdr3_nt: TGCAGCGTTGGTCGGAGGGGCTTTAACACTGAAGCTTTCTTT; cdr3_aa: CSVGRRGFNTEAFF
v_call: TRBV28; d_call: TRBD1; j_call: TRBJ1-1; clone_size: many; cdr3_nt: TGTGCCAGTACCAGTGTGGGACAGGTTTCCACTGAAGCTTTCTTT; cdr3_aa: CASTSVGQVSTEAFF
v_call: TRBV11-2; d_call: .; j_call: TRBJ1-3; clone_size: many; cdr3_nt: TGTGCCAGCAGCCGTAGGGCCCCGGACAGTCTCTCTGGAAACACCATATATTTT; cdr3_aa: CASSRRAPDSLSGNTIYF
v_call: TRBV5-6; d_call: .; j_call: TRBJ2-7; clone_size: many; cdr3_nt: TGTGCCAGCAGCTCGGGACTCCAAAGTCCTGCGCAGTACTTC; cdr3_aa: CASSSGLQSPAQYF
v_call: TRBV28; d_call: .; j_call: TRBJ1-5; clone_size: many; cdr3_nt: TGTGCCAGCAGTTTATCGTCCAGGGTAAATCAGCCCCAGCATTTT; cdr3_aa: CASSLSSRVNQPQHF
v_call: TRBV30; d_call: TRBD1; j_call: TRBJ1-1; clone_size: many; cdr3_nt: TGTGCCTGGACCCCGACAGGGATCCCCCGGTTT; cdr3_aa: CAWTPTGIPRF